The 12 T cell receptor beta chains listed next were all sequenced from one sample in a study of CD8 T cells in ankylosing spondylitis. Study-level results: A motif in TCR beta, a set of roughly eight highly homologous variants, appeared characteristic of ankylosing spondylitis blood.

Their cognate antigens are unknown. TCRdb redid the calling of the 5' RACE reads with MiXCR, one entry per CDR3 protein. The table lists hundreds of thousands of distinct CDR3 sequences, 12% of them singletons. The sequencing input was blood, either unsorted or a sorted T cell fraction (not recorded which). The receptors were sampled from a male donor with ankylosing spondylitis.

This clonotype has at least ten counts. The V and J genes are TRBV12-3 or TRBV12-4 and TRBJ1-2; D remains ambiguous. Trimming cost V 3 bases and J 7 bases, with 18 bases left between them. This CDR3 has 15 residues. CDR3 amino acids: CASSFYIPRSFGYTF. CDR3 bases: TGTGCCAGCAGTTTTTACATCCCCAGGTCCTTTGGCTACACCTTC.

This clonotype was counted ten times or more. V gene TRBV4-3 combines with J gene TRBJ1-2; D remains unclear. Per the germline V gene, CDR1 is LGHNA and CDR2 is YSLEER. The V end lost 1 base, the J end lost 0 bases, and 3 bases lay between the germline ends. The CDR3 contains 13 residues. This CDR3 is CASSQAANYGYTF. Here the CDR3 DNA reads TGCGCCAGCAGCCAAGCAGCTAACTATGGCTACACCTTC.

In its sample, this clonotype was seen a few times. The chain links TRBV7-6 to TRBJ2-2; possibly TRBD2 for D (5 bases). The germline V gene encodes CDR1 SGHVS and CDR2 FNYEAQ. The CDR3 sequence is 16 residues long. V dropped 10 bases and J dropped 2 bases, with 20 bases sitting between them. CDR3: CATLFKAGLNTGELFF. CDR3 in DNA: TGTGCCACCCTCTTCAAGGCTGGACTTAACACCGGGGAGCTGTTTTTT.

This clonotype was counted between two and nine times. The rearrangement uses TRBV6-1 and TRBJ1-6; D ambiguous. Trimming removed 8 bases at V and 3 bases at J, with 8 bases between. The CDR3 runs to 13 residues. Germline assignment: CDR1 MNHNS and CDR2 SASEGT. CDR3 bases: TGTGCCAGCGGGCCTGACTATAATTCACCCCTCCACTTT. Translated, it gives CASGPDYNSPLHF.

A single count supports this clonotype. The chain is built from TRBV27 and TRBJ2-7; no reliable D call. The germline gives CDR1 MNHEY, CDR2 SMNVEV (reference sequence). Trimming stripped 5 bases from V and 7 bases from J, with 18 bases between. This CDR3 spans 14 amino acids. The CDR3 sequence is CASSNNLMYGEQYF. The CDR3, as DNA: TGTGCCAGCAGTAACAACCTCATGTACGGGGAGCAGTACTTC.

V gene TRBV20-1 combines with J gene TRBJ1-1, with TRBD1 as a possible D gene (5 bases). This CDR3 contains 13 residues. Germline V lookup: CDR1 DFQATT, CDR2 SNEGSKA (reference sequence). The germline V and J ends were trimmed by 6 bases and 6 bases, with 17 bases remaining between them. The CDR3, as DNA: TGCAGTGCCGAACAGGTAATCCTAGCTGAAGCTTTCTTT. Amino acids: CSAEQVILAEAFF.

This clonotype turned up a few times. The chain recombines TRBV6-5 with TRBJ2-7, with 7 bases matching TRBD2. The CDR3 contains 16 residues. Germline V gene data show CDR1 as MNHEY and CDR2 as SVGAGI. Losses at the gene ends were 3 bases for V and 0 bases for J; bases not matched to a gene: 8. DNA of the CDR3: TGTGCCAGCAGTTATGGAGGCGGCGGGGGCTCCTACGAGCAGTACTTC. This sequence encodes CASSYGGGGGSYEQYF.

This clonotype was seen repeatedly, ten times or more. The chain recombines TRBV10-3 with TRBJ2-5; D call uncertain. This CDR3 is built from 12 residues. Germline CDR1 is ENHRY and CDR2 is SYGVKD. Trimming removed 2 bases from V and 9 bases from J, with 10 bases in between. The CDR3 coding sequence is TGTGCCATCAGTGAGGGTTCTAGGGCCCAGTACTTC. Protein: CAISEGSRAQYF.

The CDR3 sequence is CASSFWDRDTQYF. The DNA for the CDR3 is TGCGCCAGCAGCTTTTGGGACAGAGATACGCAGTATTTT. The chain couples TRBV5-1 to TRBJ2-3, with 7 bases lining up with TRBD1. In germline, CDR1 is SGHRS, CDR2 YFSETQ. The CDR3 runs 13 residues. Losses at the gene ends were 2 bases for V and 5 bases for J; bases not matched to a gene: 2. Based on the CDR3 plus reference TRBV5-1 and TRBJ2-3, the full variable domain is KAGVTQTPRYLIKTRGQQVTLSCSPISGHRSVSWYQQTPGQGLQFLFEYFSETQRNKGNFPGRFSGRQFSNSRSEMNVSTLELGDSALYLCASSFWDRDTQYFGPGTRLTVL.

The chain is built from TRBV24-1 and TRBJ1-4; D remains unclear. Germline CDR1 reads KGHDR; CDR2 reads SFDVKD. V lost 4 bases to trimming and J lost 8 bases, with 13 bases between them. The CDR3 extends over 14 amino acids. The CDR3 loop is CATSEWVGGEKLFF. DNA of the CDR3: TGTGCCACCAGTGAGTGGGTTGGCGGCGAAAAACTGTTTTTT.

This clonotype was seen more than once but under ten times. The chain combines TRBV20-1 with TRBJ2-1; D might be TRBD2 (6 bases). The germline V gene has CDR1 DFQATT and CDR2 SNEGSKA (reference sequence). This CDR3 is built from 15 residues. V lost 5 bases, J lost 3 bases, and 17 bases lay in between. CDR3 protein: CSARISGDLYNEQFF. DNA of the CDR3: TGCAGTGCTCGGATTAGCGGAGACCTCTACAATGAGCAGTTCTTC.

This clonotype came up a few times. An end of the junction differs from the germline gene, which may be a read error. This chain joins TRBV7-2 and TRBJ1-2; D is unresolved. CDR1 and CDR2 from the germline V gene are SGHTA and FQGNSA. The CDR3 has 12 residues. CDR3 loop: CASSLVITRTLF. CDR3 nucleotides: TGTGCCAGCAGCTTAGTGATTACCAGGACTCTCTTC.